The 18 T cell receptor beta chains below were found in one sample sequenced in a study of T cell responses to AZD1222 COVID-19 vaccine. Assay used: immunoSEQ multiplex PCR; TCRdb lists only in-frame clones, some missing. This table has 250,000 to 300,000 clones, about 94% appearing once. The sample in question was peripheral blood, obtained 28 days after the second AZD1222 dose. These receptors were obtained from an adult who received the AZD1222 COVID-19 vaccine.

The chain is built from TRBV10-3 and TRBJ1-1; D gene unclear. The CDR3 sequence is 16 residues long. The germline V gene encodes CDR1 ENHRY and CDR2 SYGVKD. Trimming removed 3 bases from V and 8 bases from J, with 22 bases in between. CDR3 coding DNA: TGTGCCATCAGTGACTCCAGGCTTGGAAGAGCGATAGAAGCTTTCTTT. Its protein product is CAISDSRLGRAIEAFF.

The DNA for the CDR3 is TGTGCCAGCAGCCGCCGGACAGCAACTAATGAAAAACTGTTTTTT. Translating it yields CASSRRTATNEKLFF. The gene calls are TRBV9 and TRBJ1-4; possible D gene TRBD1, 6 bases. The V end lost 4 bases, the J end lost 0 bases, and 10 bases lay between the germline ends. Germline V gene sequence: CDR1 SGDLS, CDR2 YYNGEE. The CDR3 covers 15 residues.

The chain uses TRBV3-1 (or the pseudogene TRBV3-2) and TRBJ1-4; D is perhaps TRBD1 (6 bases). Germline CDR1 LGHDT, CDR2 YNNKEL (reference sequence). This CDR3 has 15 amino acids. V was trimmed by 4 bases and J by 4 bases, leaving 13 bases between them. Here the CDR3 reads CASSRGQILNEKLFF. DNA of the CDR3: TGTGCCAGCAGCCGCGGACAGATCCTTAATGAAAAACTGTTTTTT.

The chain has TRBV11-3 and TRBJ2-3, with 7 nucleotides matching TRBD1. There are 14 residues in the CDR3. V lost 3 bases and J lost 10; bases outside the gene matches: 10. In germline, CDR1 is SGHNT, CDR2 YENEEA. This CDR3 is CASSFLQGGPSQYF. The DNA for the CDR3 is TGTGCCAGCAGCTTTTTACAAGGGGGCCCTTCGCAGTATTTT.

V usage is TRBV11-2 and J usage is TRBJ1-2; 7 bases line up with TRBD1. This CDR3 contains 13 residues. V gave up 5 bases and J gave up 4 bases; unmatched junction bases: 4. Germline loops: CDR1 SGHAT, CDR2 FQNNGV. The CDR3 loop is CASSATGPYGYTF. The CDR3 DNA follows: TGTGCCAGCAGCGCGACAGGGCCCTATGGCTACACCTTC.

The V gene is TRBV19, the J gene TRBJ2-7, with a weak D call TRBD2 (7 bases). V was pared by 7 bases and J by 3 bases, with 19 bases between. The CDR3 has 15 residues. CDR1 LNHDA and CDR2 SQIVND come from the germline V gene (reference sequence). The DNA for the CDR3 is TGTGCCAGTACCAACTTGAGGGGGAGGGACTACGAGCAGTACTTC. It is translated as CASTNLRGRDYEQYF.

The gene calls are TRBV19 and TRBJ1-5; D is unresolved. Trimming took 3 bases from V and 4 from J, leaving 13 bases between them. The CDR3 totals 15 residues. Germline CDR1 and CDR2: LNHDA and SQIVND (reference sequence). The chain's CDR3 is CASSIINPLNQPQHF. CDR3 bases: TGTGCCAGTAGTATCATCAATCCCCTTAATCAGCCCCAGCATTTT.

The V gene is TRBV28, the J gene TRBJ1-1; 8 bases align to TRBD1. CDR3 length: 16 amino acids. The V segment lost 4 bases and the J segment 0 bases; nucleotides outside the gene matches: 7. Germline-derived CDR1 and CDR2 are MDHEN and SYDVKM. The DNA of the CDR3 is TGTGCCAGCAGTTGGGCCAGGACAGGGTTGAACACTGAAGCTTTCTTT. Its translation: CASSWARTGLNTEAFF.

The chain is built from TRBV14 and TRBJ2-7; D not certain. There are 13 residues in the CDR3. Trimming took 4 bases from V and 9 from J, leaving 16 bases between them. Germline V gene data show CDR1 as SGHDN and CDR2 as FVKESK. The CDR3 protein is CASSPPGAAGQYF. In DNA, the CDR3 is TGTGCCAGCAGCCCCCCAGGCGCTGCCGGGCAGTACTTC.

This clone was counted once. The chain employs TRBV19 and TRBJ1-5; possibly TRBD1 for D (6 bases). The CDR3 totals 15 residues. The germline V gene has CDR1 LNHDA and CDR2 SQIVND (reference sequence). Trimming took off 6 bases at V and 2 bases at J, with 14 bases between the two ends. The DNA for the CDR3 is TGTGCCAGTAGCCGACAGGCCTGGGGCAATCAGCCCCAGCATTTT. Residues: CASSRQAWGNQPQHF.

This sequence joins TRBV18 and TRBJ2-3; D unclear. Germline CDR1 and CDR2: KGHSH and LQKENI. V shed 6 bases and J shed 2 bases, with 12 bases lying between them. The CDR3 is 14 amino acids. The CDR3 loop is CASSPLGSTDTQYF. DNA of the CDR3: TGTGCCAGCTCCCCCCTGGGGTCCACAGATACGCAGTATTTT.

The count of this clone is one. The chain recombines TRBV24-1 with TRBJ1-3; D gene unclear. The CDR3 loop spans 16 amino acids. CDR1 is KGHDR and CDR2 is SFDVKD in the germline V gene. V lost 0 bases to trimming and J lost 0 bases, with 8 bases between them. CDR3 bases: TGTGCCACCAGTGATTTGGAGTTTATCTCTGGAAACACCATATATTTT. Translation: CATSDLEFISGNTIYF.

The chain has TRBV4-1 and TRBJ1-6, with D unclear. CDR3 length: 18 amino acids. Germline V gene data show CDR1 as MGHRA and CDR2 as YSYEKL. The V end lost 4 bases, the J end lost 0 bases, and 16 bases lay between the germline ends. The CDR3 DNA reads as TGCGCCAGCAGCCCCCGCCCGGGAAGGGCCTCCTATAATTCACCCCTCCACTTT. As protein: CASSPRPGRASYNSPLHF.

This clone was detected once. The chain is built from TRBV6-5 and TRBJ2-7; no definite D call. The CDR3 has 13 amino acids. CDR1 is MNHEY and CDR2 is SVGAGI in the germline V gene. The germline V and J ends were trimmed by 7 bases and 1 base, with 11 bases remaining between them. The CDR3: CASKTGSSYEQYF. CDR3 coding DNA: TGTGCCAGCAAGACGGGTTCATCCTACGAGCAGTACTTC.

This chain links TRBV6-5 with TRBJ1-4; 7 positions agree with TRBD1. Germline CDR1 and CDR2: MNHEY and SVGAGI. With V trimmed by 11 bases and J by 8 bases, 8 bases remained unmatched. The CDR3 runs 12 residues. In nucleotides, the CDR3 is TGTGCCGCCCGGGACAGAAACGAAAAACTGTTTTTT. Its translation: CAARDRNEKLFF.

The chain links TRBV24-1 to TRBJ2-1, with TRBD2 as a possible D gene (6 bases). The V gene's germline CDR1 is KGHDR and CDR2 SFDVKD. Trimming stripped 9 bases from V and 7 bases from J, with 9 bases between. This CDR3 spans 11 amino acids. The CDR3 region is CATAAGNEQFF. As DNA, the CDR3 is TGTGCCACCGCGGCGGGGAATGAGCAGTTCTTC.

The rearrangement links TRBV9 to TRBJ2-1, with TRBD1 as a possible D gene (7 bases). Germline-derived CDR1 and CDR2 are SGDLS and YYNGEE. The V end was cut by 4 bases, the J end by 2 bases, with 16 bases between. This CDR3 comprises 16 residues. The CDR3 loop reads CASSPEGGGTYNEQFF. The CDR3 DNA follows: TGTGCCAGCAGCCCTGAAGGGGGCGGGACCTACAATGAGCAGTTCTTC. The full variable domain, with the rest looked up from reference TRBV9 and TRBJ2-1, is DSGVTQTPKHLITATGQRVTLRCSPRSGDLSVYWYQQSLDQGLQFLIQYYNGEERAKGNILERFSAQQFPDLHSELNLSSLELGDSALYFCASSPEGGGTYNEQFFGPGTRLTVL.

This chain joins TRBV27 and TRBJ2-7, with D unclear. Germline V gene sequence: CDR1 MNHEY, CDR2 SMNVEV (reference sequence). The CDR3 has 15 residues. Deletions cut 8 bases from V and 3 bases from J, with 20 bases between. CDR3 sequence: CASFNLAETHYEQYF. The CDR3 nucleotides read TGTGCCAGCTTTAACCTGGCAGAAACTCACTACGAGCAGTACTTC.